A single sample gave rise to the 3 T cell receptor beta chains below, sequenced in a study of pediatric ulcerative colitis. The assay was immunoSEQ multiplex PCR, and TCRdb's table has in-frame clones only and misses some. The sample consists of 50,000 to 65,000 clones, about 86% of them appearing once. The sequenced sample consisted of blood. The source of these receptors is a boy aged 5-17 years with severe ulcerative colitis.

The chain is built from TRBV7-3 and TRBJ1-1; D gene uncertain. Between the trimmed V and J ends, which lost 5 bases and 1 base, there was a span of 11 bases. Germline CDR1 SGHTA, CDR2 FQGTGA. This CDR3 has 14 residues. The CDR3 DNA reads TGTGCCAGCAGCAGTAGCCGGGAGAACACTGAAGCTTTCTTT. Protein product: CASSSSRENTEAFF. Full variable domain (rest looked up from reference TRBV7-3 and TRBJ1-1): GAGVSQTPSNKVTEKGKYVELRCDPISGHTALYWYRQSLGQGPEFLIYFQGTGAADDSGLPNDRFFAVRPEGSVSTLKIQRTERGDSAVYLCASSSSRENTEAFFGQGTRLTVV.

The chain is built from TRBV19 and TRBJ1-2; D remains unclear. Germline-derived CDR1 and CDR2 are LNHDA and SQIVND (reference sequence). The CDR3 is 17 amino acids. Deletions cut 1 base from V and 5 bases from J, with 20 bases between. In DNA form, the CDR3 reads TGTGCCAGTAGTATAGTAGTCGGGCCCCAACGGGCGTATGGCTACACCTTC. Its protein is CASSIVVGPQRAYGYTF.

V gene TRBV4-2 combines with J gene TRBJ1-2; D is perhaps TRBD1 (6 bases). CDR3 size: 13 residues. Germline CDR1 reads LGHNA; CDR2 reads YNFKEQ. Trimming took 5 bases from V and 5 from J, leaving 12 bases between them. As DNA, the CDR3 is TGTGCCAGCAGCGCCGGGACACCTTATGGCTACACCTTC. Protein: CASSAGTPYGYTF.